This T cell receptor beta chain was retrieved from a study of shared clonotypes between healthy human individuals. In germline, CDR1 is SEHNR, CDR2 FQNEAQ (reference sequence). Trimming removed 5 bases from V and 2 bases from J, with 13 bases in between. This CDR3 has 15 amino acids. A CD45RA+ naive subset and a CD45RA-negative memory subset were split from CD4+ cells. TCRdb's copy holds only in-frame clones and misses some; the assay was immunoSEQ multiplex PCR. The data show 2 million or so clones, 85% to 95% seen once. Notes on the study in general: Researchers sampled blood only, noting tissue repertoires likely differ. Compared with clonotypes that all four donors shared, non-shared clonotypes had lower generation probabilities. Clonotype sharing levels among donors were expected to vary with sequencing depth.

On this clone itself: Its target is not known.

V and J are TRBV7-9 and TRBJ1-3, with a tentative D call TRBD1 (6 bases). Sequenced material: naive CD4+ T cells sorted from blood. Subset in this sample: CD45RA+ positively selected. This TCR was recovered from a man between 18 and 35 years old in good health. CDR3 residues: CASSEQGFAGNTIYF. CDR3 in DNA: TGTGCCAGCAGCGAACAGGGCTTTGCTGGAAACACCATATATTTT.